The present entry profiles one T cell receptor beta chain with its context. The antigen remains unidentified. PCR involved 60 Vbeta and 13 Jbeta primers. Clones were sequenced by immunoSEQ multiplex PCR, and TCRdb holds only the in-frame ones, with some missing. The table has 140,000 to 150,000 clones, about 75% seen once; the top ten hold around 7%. CDR3 length: 15 amino acids. J was trimmed by 4 bases and V by 5 bases; bases with no gene match: 4. Germline V gives CDR1 MNHEY, CDR2 SMNVEV (reference sequence). These data originate in a study of cytomegalovirus exposure and HLA in healthy donors. Study-wide findings and caveats: It was reported in a later analysis that an Asian-associated ancestry cluster showed fewer N-insertions than the roughly 620-donor mean. The analysis excluded some indistinguishable V segments, including TRBV6-2 and TRBV6-3. Rare sequences made up most TCRs, while some public TCRs were found in many donors.

The V call is TRBV27, the J call TRBJ2-2; 10 bases map to TRBD1. The sample consisted of PBMCs. This receptor was obtained from a man aged 25 to 40 in good health and CMV-seronegative. The CDR3 DNA reads TGTGCCAGCAGTAGGGACAGGGGTGCCACCGGGGAGCTGTTTTTT. It specifies CASSRDRGATGELFF.